The 20 T cell receptor beta chains in this list originate from one sample, sequenced in a study of shared clonotypes between healthy human individuals. This table comes from immunoSEQ multiplex PCR, and its TCRdb copy is limited to in-frame clones, with some not included. This sample has 1,500,000 or so clones, with more than 95% found just once. Sequenced material: naive CD4+ T cells sorted from blood. Subset here: CD45RA+ positively selected. Source of these receptors: a man aged 25 to 45 in good health.

The rearrangement joins TRBV5-1 to TRBJ2-1; D is perhaps TRBD1 or TRBD2 (5 bases each). The CDR3 is 14 amino acids. Germline-derived CDR1 and CDR2 are SGHRS and YFSETQ. V was pared by 4 bases and J by 6 bases, with 14 bases between. The CDR3 loop reads CASSTGTPGNEQFF. Written as DNA, the CDR3 is TGCGCCAGCAGCACCGGGACCCCAGGCAATGAGCAGTTCTTC. The variable domain in full, with the rest retrieved from reference TRBV5-1 and TRBJ2-1, is KAGVTQTPRYLIKTRGQQVTLSCSPISGHRSVSWYQQTPGQGLQFLFEYFSETQRNKGNFPGRFSGRQFSNSRSEMNVSTLELGDSALYLCASSTGTPGNEQFFGPGTRLTVL.

The V gene is TRBV7-9, the J gene TRBJ2-1, with 12 bases lining up with TRBD2. The germline CDR1 and CDR2 sequences are SEHNR and FQNEAQ (reference sequence). V lost 10 bases and J lost 5; bases outside the gene matches: 12. CDR3 length: 16 amino acids. The CDR3 region is CATGASGRALDNEQFF. The CDR3 DNA follows: TGTGCCACCGGGGCTAGCGGGAGGGCGCTGGACAATGAGCAGTTCTTC. Filled out from reference TRBV7-9 and TRBJ2-1, the complete variable domain reads DTGVSQNPRHKITKRGQNVTFRCDPISEHNRLYWYRQTLGQGPEFLTYFQNEAQLEKSRLLSDRFSAERPKGSFSTLEIQRTEQGDSAMYLCATGASGRALDNEQFFGPGTRLTVL.

Turning to this clone: Other DNA variants within this sample encode the same CDR3. The rearrangement links TRBV19 to TRBJ2-2; D is ambiguous. Germline CDR1 is LNHDA and CDR2 is SQIVND (reference sequence). The CDR3 is 13 amino acids. The V and J ends lost 3 bases and 4 bases respectively, with 6 bases between them. The CDR3 nucleotides are TGTGCCAGTAGTATTCTCGGCACCGGGGAGCTGTTTTTT. This encodes CASSILGTGELFF.

The J gene is TRBJ2-3, the V gene TRBV19; D possibly corresponds to TRBD2 (6 bases). There are 15 residues in the CDR3. V lost 8 bases and J 4 bases, leaving 19 bases between the germline ends. Looked up from germline, CDR1 is LNHDA and CDR2 is SQIVND (reference sequence). The CDR3 region is CASSMMPTRSDTQYF. The CDR3 DNA reads as TGTGCCAGTTCCATGATGCCGACTAGATCAGATACGCAGTATTTT.

This chain's CDR3 is CASSFSRNTGELFF. The CDR3 bases are TGTGCCAGCAGCTTCTCGAGAAACACCGGGGAGCTGTTTTTT. The chain carries TRBV7-6 and TRBJ2-2; D unresolved. Trimming removed 3 bases from V and 2 bases from J, with 7 bases in between. The CDR3 is 14 residues long. Germline V gene data show CDR1 as SGHVS and CDR2 as FNYEAQ.

The V and J genes are TRBV29-1 and TRBJ2-5; D ambiguous. The V gene's germline CDR1 is SQVTM and CDR2 ANQGSEA. V lost 4 bases and J lost 1, with 13 bases in between. The CDR3 contains 14 residues. The CDR3 loop reads CSVAVRHSQETQYF. The DNA of the CDR3 is TGCAGCGTTGCAGTTCGACACAGCCAAGAGACCCAGTACTTC.

The chain joins TRBV7-9 to TRBJ1-2, with D tentatively TRBD1 (5 bases). This CDR3 has 15 residues. V shed 5 bases and J shed 1 base, with 14 bases lying between them. Germline V gene sequence: CDR1 SEHNR, CDR2 FQNEAQ (reference sequence). The CDR3 DNA reads as TGTGCCAGCAGCCCTCGGGACGAATATAACTATGGCTACACCTTC. Its translation: CASSPRDEYNYGYTF.

The chain joins TRBV6-5 to TRBJ2-3, with D perhaps matching TRBD1 or TRBD2 (6 bases each). This CDR3 has 14 residues. V was trimmed by 2 bases and J by 2 bases, leaving 8 bases between them. Germline-derived CDR1 and CDR2 are MNHEY and SVGAGI. DNA for the CDR3: TGTGCCAGCAGTTACCGGGGGCCCACAGATACGCAGTATTTT. It specifies CASSYRGPTDTQYF.

The chain carries TRBV5-6 and TRBJ1-2, with D possibly being TRBD1 (6 bases). CDR3 size: 14 residues. CDR1 is SGHDT, CDR2 YYEEEE, per germline. The V end lost 0 bases, the J end lost 2 bases, and 8 bases lay between the germline ends. In DNA form, the CDR3 reads TGTGCCAGCAGCTTGGCGACAGGAAACTATGGCTACACCTTC. This sequence encodes CASSLATGNYGYTF.

The rearrangement links TRBV6-4 to TRBJ2-3; 7 nucleotides line up with TRBD1. Per the germline V gene, CDR1 is MRHNA and CDR2 is SNTAGT. V shed 8 bases and J 4 bases; nucleotides not matched to a gene: 6. This CDR3 has 13 amino acids. The CDR3: CASGATGADTQYF. The CDR3 nucleotides are TGTGCCAGCGGGGCAACAGGGGCAGATACGCAGTATTTT.

This chain uses TRBV2 with TRBJ1-6; D gene ambiguous. The CDR3 is 14 residues long. From germline, CDR1 is SNHLY and CDR2 FYNNEI. V was trimmed by 2 bases and J by 6 bases, leaving 8 bases between them. CDR3 coding DNA: TGTGCCAGCAGTGAAATAGGCCTTAATTCACCCCTCCACTTT. This sequence encodes CASSEIGLNSPLHF. Full variable domain (outside the CDR3, taken from reference TRBV2 and TRBJ1-6): EPEVTQTPSHQVTQMGQEVILRCVPISNHLYFYWYRQILGQKVEFLVSFYNNEISEKSEIFDDQFSVERPDGSNFTLKIRSTKLEDSAMYFCASSEIGLNSPLHFGNGTRLTVT.

The rearrangement links TRBV9 to TRBJ2-7; 7 nucleotides agree with TRBD1. V shed 0 bases, J shed 4 bases, and the junction held 7 bases outside the gene matches. This CDR3 comprises 15 residues. CDR1 and CDR2 (germline): SGDLS, YYNGEE. The CDR3 spells CASSVGGRGLYEQYF. The CDR3 bases are TGTGCCAGCAGCGTAGGGGGAAGGGGGCTATACGAGCAGTACTTC.

On this clone: The same CDR3 can be traced to other DNA sequences in this sample. The chain uses TRBV28 and TRBJ2-7; 8 bases fit TRBD2. CDR1 MDHEN and CDR2 SYDVKM come from the germline V gene. The V segment lost 8 bases and the J segment 4 bases; nucleotides outside the gene matches: 4. The CDR3 contains 12 residues. CDR3 sequence (DNA): TGTGCCAGCTCCAGCGGGAGTTACGAGCAGTACTTC. It is translated as CASSSGSYEQYF. Using reference TRBV28 and TRBJ2-7 for the parts outside the CDR3, the full variable domain is DVKVTQSSRYLVKRTGEKVFLECVQDMDHENMFWYRQDPGLGLRLIYFSYDVKMKEKGDIPEGYSVSREKKERFSLILESASTNQTSMYLCASSSGSYEQYFGPGTRLTVT.

The chain employs TRBV27 and TRBJ2-1; 10 nucleotides align to TRBD2. CDR3 length: 14 amino acids. CDR1 is MNHEY and CDR2 is SMNVEV in the germline V gene (reference sequence). Trimming at V came to 5 bases and at J to 7 bases, leaving 5 bases not matched to a gene. The CDR3 coding sequence is TGTGCCAGCAGTCCTAGCGGGAGAGGTAATGAGCAGTTCTTC. It translates to CASSPSGRGNEQFF.

This chain joins TRBV5-1 and TRBJ2-7; D may be TRBD1 or TRBD2 (6 bases each). V shed 0 bases and J shed 4 bases, with 17 bases lying between them. Germline CDR1 reads SGHRS; CDR2 reads YFSETQ. There are 16 residues in the CDR3. The CDR3 region is CASSLAAEGGRYEQYF. CDR3 in DNA: TGCGCCAGCAGCTTGGCCGCGGAGGGGGGCAGGTACGAGCAGTACTTC. Looking up the rest from reference TRBV5-1 and TRBJ2-7 gives the full variable domain: KAGVTQTPRYLIKTRGQQVTLSCSPISGHRSVSWYQQTPGQGLQFLFEYFSETQRNKGNFPGRFSGRQFSNSRSEMNVSTLELGDSALYLCASSLAAEGGRYEQYFGPGTRLTVT.

The chain employs TRBV9 and TRBJ2-6; a possible D gene is TRBD2 (6 bases). Trimming removed 4 bases at V and 0 bases at J, with 17 bases between. The CDR3 sequence is 18 residues long. The V gene's germline CDR1 is SGDLS and CDR2 YYNGEE. The CDR3 protein is CASSLQEGSHSGANVLTF. DNA for the CDR3: TGTGCCAGCAGCCTTCAGGAGGGCAGCCACTCTGGGGCCAACGTCCTGACTTTC.

The chain is built from TRBV27 and TRBJ1-4; D possibly corresponds to TRBD1 (5 bases). The V and J ends lost 5 bases and 8 bases respectively, with 18 bases between them. The CDR3 runs to 15 residues. The germline V gene has CDR1 MNHEY and CDR2 SMNVEV (reference sequence). CDR3: CASSRWGRVAEKLFF. The CDR3 DNA sequence: TGTGCCAGCAGTAGGTGGGGCAGGGTGGCCGAAAAACTGTTTTTT.

J is TRBJ2-7 and V is TRBV10-1, with D possibly matching TRBD1 (6 bases). The CDR3 runs to 17 residues. Trimming left V 0 bases short and J 6 bases short, with 21 bases between. The V gene's germline CDR1 is WNHNN and CDR2 SYGVQD (reference sequence). The CDR3 loop is CASSESGGQGTFGEQYF. The CDR3, as DNA: TGCGCCAGCAGTGAGTCCGGTGGGCAGGGGACATTCGGCGAGCAGTACTTC.

The V gene is TRBV7-9, the J gene TRBJ2-3; 12 bases line up with TRBD2. The CDR3 has 16 amino acids. Looked up from germline, CDR1 is SEHNR and CDR2 is FQNEAQ (reference sequence). V was pared by 5 bases and J by 4 bases, with 7 bases of the junction left unmatched. The CDR3 coding sequence is TGTGCCAGCAGCGCTAGGGGACTAGCGGGCCCAGATACGCAGTATTTT. Residues: CASSARGLAGPDTQYF.

This clone turned up a few times. The chain uses TRBV19 and TRBJ2-5; D is undetermined. Germline V CDR1 and CDR2: LNHDA, SQIVND (reference sequence). Between the trimmed V and J ends, which lost 10 bases and 4 bases, there was a span of 10 bases. The CDR3 has 11 amino acids. CDR3 loop: CATKVGETQYF. The CDR3 DNA is TGTGCCACAAAGGTGGGAGAGACCCAGTACTTC.